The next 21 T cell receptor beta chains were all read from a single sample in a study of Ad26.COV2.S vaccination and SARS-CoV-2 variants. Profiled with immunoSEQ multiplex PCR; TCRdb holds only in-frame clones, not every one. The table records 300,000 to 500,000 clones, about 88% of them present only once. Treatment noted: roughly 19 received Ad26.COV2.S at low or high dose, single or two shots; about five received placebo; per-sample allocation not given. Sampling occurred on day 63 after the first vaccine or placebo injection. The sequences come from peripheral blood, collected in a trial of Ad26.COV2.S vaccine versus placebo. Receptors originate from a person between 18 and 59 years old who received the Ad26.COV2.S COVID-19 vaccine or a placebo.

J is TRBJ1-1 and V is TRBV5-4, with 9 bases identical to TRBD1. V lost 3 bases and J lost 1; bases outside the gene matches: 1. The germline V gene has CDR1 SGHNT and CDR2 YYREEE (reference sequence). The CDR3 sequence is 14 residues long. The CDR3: CASSSGQGNTEAFF. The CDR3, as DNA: TGTGCCAGCAGCTCGGGACAGGGGAACACTGAAGCTTTCTTT.

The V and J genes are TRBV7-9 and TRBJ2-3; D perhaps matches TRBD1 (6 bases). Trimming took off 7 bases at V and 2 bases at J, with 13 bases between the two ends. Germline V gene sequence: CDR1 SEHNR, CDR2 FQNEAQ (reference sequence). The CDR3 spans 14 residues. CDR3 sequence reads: CASNLGGLTDTQYF. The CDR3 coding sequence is TGTGCCAGCAACCTTGGGGGCCTCACAGATACGCAGTATTTT.

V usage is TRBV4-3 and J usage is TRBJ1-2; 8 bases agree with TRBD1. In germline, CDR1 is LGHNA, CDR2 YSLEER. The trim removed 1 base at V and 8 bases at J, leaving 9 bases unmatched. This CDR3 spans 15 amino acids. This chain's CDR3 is CASSQVRTGYSGYTF. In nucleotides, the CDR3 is TGCGCCAGCAGCCAAGTAAGGACAGGGTATAGCGGCTACACCTTC.

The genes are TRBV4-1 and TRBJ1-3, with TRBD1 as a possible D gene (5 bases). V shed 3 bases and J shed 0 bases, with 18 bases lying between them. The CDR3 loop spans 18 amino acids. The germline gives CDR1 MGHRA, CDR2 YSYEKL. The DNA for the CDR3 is TGCGCCAGCAGCCACCCCGCCGGGGGTAACCTCTCTGGAAACACCATATATTTT. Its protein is CASSHPAGGNLSGNTIYF.

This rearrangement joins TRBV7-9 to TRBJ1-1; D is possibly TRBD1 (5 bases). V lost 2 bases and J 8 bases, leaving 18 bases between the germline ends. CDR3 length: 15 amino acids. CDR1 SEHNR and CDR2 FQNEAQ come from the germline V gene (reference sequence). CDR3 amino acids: CASSLPVDSSSEAFF. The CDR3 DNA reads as TGTGCCAGCAGCTTACCCGTCGACAGTTCCTCCGAAGCTTTCTTT.

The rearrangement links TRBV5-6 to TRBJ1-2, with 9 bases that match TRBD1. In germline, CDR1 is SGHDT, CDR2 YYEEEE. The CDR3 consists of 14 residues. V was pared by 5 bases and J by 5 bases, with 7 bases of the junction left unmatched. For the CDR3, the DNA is TGTGCCAGCAGTTTCACCGGGACAGGGTATGGCTACACCTTC. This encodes CASSFTGTGYGYTF.

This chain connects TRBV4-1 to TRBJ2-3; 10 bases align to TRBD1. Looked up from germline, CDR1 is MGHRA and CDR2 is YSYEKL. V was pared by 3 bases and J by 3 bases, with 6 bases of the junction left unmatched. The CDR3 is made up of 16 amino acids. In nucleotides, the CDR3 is TGCGCCAGCAGCCAGGGCCCGGGACAGGGGACAGATACGCAGTATTTT. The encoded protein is CASSQGPGQGTDTQYF.

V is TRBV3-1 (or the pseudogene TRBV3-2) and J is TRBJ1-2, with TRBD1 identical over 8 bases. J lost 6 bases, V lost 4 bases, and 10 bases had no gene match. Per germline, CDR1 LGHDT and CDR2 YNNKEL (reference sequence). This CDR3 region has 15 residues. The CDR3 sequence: CASSLPGMTGDGYTF. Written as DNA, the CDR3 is TGTGCCAGCAGCCTCCCGGGAATGACAGGGGATGGCTACACCTTC.

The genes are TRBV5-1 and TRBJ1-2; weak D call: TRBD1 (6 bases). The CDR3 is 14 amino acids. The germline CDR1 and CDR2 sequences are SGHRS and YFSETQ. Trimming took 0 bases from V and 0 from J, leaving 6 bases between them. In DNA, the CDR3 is TGCGCCAGCAGCTTGGGGACAGCTAACTATGGCTACACCTTC. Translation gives CASSLGTANYGYTF.

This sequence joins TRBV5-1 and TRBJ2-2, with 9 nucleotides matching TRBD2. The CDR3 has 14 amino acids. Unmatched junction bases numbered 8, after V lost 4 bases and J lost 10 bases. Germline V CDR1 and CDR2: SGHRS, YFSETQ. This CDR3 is CASSRGLAPEELFF. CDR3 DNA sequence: TGCGCCAGCAGCCGGGGACTAGCCCCCGAGGAGCTGTTTTTT.

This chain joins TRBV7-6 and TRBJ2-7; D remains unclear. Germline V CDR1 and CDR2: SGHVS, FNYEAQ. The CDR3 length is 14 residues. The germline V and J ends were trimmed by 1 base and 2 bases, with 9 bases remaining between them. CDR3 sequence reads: CASSLGLGTYEQYF. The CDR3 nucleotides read TGTGCCAGCAGCTTAGGTCTGGGTACCTACGAGCAGTACTTC.

The CDR3 loop reads CASSQDSWGTGGRNEQFF. The CDR3 region has the DNA TGTGCCAGCAGCCAAGATTCCTGGGGGACAGGGGGCCGCAATGAGCAGTTCTTC. The gene calls are TRBV4-2 and TRBJ2-1; TRBD1 agrees at 12 bases. V was clipped by 0 bases and J by 6 bases; unmatched bases: 9. This CDR3 has 18 amino acids. Germline lookup yields CDR1 LGHNA and CDR2 YNFKEQ.

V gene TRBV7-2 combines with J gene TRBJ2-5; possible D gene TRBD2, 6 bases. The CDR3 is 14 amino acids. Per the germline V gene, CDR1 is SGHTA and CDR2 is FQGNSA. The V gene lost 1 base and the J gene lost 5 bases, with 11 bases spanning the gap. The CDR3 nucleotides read TGTGCCAGCAGCTTAGAACCAGGGAGGGAGACCCAGTACTTC. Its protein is CASSLEPGRETQYF.

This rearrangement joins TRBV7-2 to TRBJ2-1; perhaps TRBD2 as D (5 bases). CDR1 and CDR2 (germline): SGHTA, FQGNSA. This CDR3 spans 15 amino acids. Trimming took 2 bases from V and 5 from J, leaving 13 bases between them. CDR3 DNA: TGTGCCAGCAGCTTATCGGGGAAGAATAACAATGAGCAGTTCTTC. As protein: CASSLSGKNNNEQFF.

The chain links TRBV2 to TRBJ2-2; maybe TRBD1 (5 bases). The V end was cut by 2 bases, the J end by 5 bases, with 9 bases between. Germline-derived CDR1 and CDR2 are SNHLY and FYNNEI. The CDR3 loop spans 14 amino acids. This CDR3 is CASSESAGTGELFF. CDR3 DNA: TGTGCCAGCAGTGAATCAGCAGGGACCGGGGAGCTGTTTTTT.

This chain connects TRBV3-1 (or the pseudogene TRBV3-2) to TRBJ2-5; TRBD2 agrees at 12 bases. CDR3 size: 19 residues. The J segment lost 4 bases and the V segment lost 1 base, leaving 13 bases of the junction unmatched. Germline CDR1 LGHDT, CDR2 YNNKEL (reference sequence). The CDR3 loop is CASSQVTASGGAFAETQYF. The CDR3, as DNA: TGTGCCAGCAGCCAAGTTACGGCTAGCGGGGGGGCGTTTGCAGAGACCCAGTACTTC.

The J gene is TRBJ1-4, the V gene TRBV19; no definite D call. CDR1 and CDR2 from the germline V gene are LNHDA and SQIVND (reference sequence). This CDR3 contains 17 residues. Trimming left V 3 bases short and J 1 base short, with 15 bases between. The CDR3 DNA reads TGTGCCAGTAGTATTTTGGCAGACTTACAAACTAATGAAAAACTGTTTTTT. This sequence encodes CASSILADLQTNEKLFF.

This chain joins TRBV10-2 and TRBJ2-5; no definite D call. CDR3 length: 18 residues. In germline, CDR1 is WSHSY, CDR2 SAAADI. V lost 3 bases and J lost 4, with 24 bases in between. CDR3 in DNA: TGCGCCAGCAGTGATACCGGGCCCGGGCCGTTACTGAGAGAGACCCAGTACTTC. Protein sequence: CASSDTGPGPLLRETQYF.

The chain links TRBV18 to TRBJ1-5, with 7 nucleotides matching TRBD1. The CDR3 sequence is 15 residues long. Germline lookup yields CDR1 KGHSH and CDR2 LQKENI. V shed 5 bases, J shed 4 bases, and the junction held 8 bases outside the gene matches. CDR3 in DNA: TGTGCCAGCTCAGCCACAGGGGTTCGGAATCAGCCCCAGCATTTT. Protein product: CASSATGVRNQPQHF.

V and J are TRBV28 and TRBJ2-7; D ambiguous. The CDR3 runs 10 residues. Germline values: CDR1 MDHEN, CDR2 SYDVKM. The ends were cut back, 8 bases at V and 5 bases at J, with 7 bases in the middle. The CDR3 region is CASGRNEQYF. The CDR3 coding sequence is TGTGCCAGCGGGCGAAACGAGCAGTACTTC.

The CDR3 sequence is CASSSRTGGSEQYF. The CDR3 nucleotides read TGCGCCAGCAGCTCCAGGACAGGGGGCAGCGAGCAGTACTTC. The chain joins TRBV5-1 to TRBJ2-7, with 11 bases identical to TRBD1. This CDR3 is 14 amino acids long. The germline V gene encodes CDR1 SGHRS and CDR2 YFSETQ. Trimming at V came to 3 bases and at J to 6 bases, leaving 5 bases not matched to a gene. Full variable domain (remainder filled in from reference TRBV5-1 and TRBJ2-7): KAGVTQTPRYLIKTRGQQVTLSCSPISGHRSVSWYQQTPGQGLQFLFEYFSETQRNKGNFPGRFSGRQFSNSRSEMNVSTLELGDSALYLCASSSRTGGSEQYFGPGTRLTVT.